This T cell receptor (beta chain) is drawn from a study of blood T cell repertoires in COVID-19 (dated by TCRdb to 2020 to 2021). Regarding the complete study: Collaborator samples came from the United States, Italy and Spain and covered acute and convalescent phases of COVID-19. The repertoires were released in a freely available public database meant as a resource for research on the immune response to SARS-CoV-2. The material from the prospective study consisted of cDNA or gDNA derived from T cells, B-cell-depleted T cells, or PBMCs. Where available, HLA class I and class II types were taken from metadata supplied by the sample provider and were not determined by assay-based typing. Nearly every sample came with metadata listing a de-identified subject ID, COVID-19 status, age in years and sex. Deeply sampled blood TCRbeta repertoires from subjects exposed to, actively infected with, or recovered from COVID-19 were included in the dataset. The samples were drawn from two sources: the first 160 participants of the ongoing ImmuneRACE study, and 1,000 to 1,500 subjects contributed by 6 global collaborators. General study outcomes and caveats: How much clinical and demographic metadata was included differed by source and by participant, and the metadata was provided uncurated.

The collaborating institutions used their own protocols to collect whole blood in K2EDTA tubes. Collaborator samples were shipped for TCRbeta analysis as frozen whole blood, isolated PBMCs, or DNA extracted from either sample type. V lost 3 bases and J lost 6 bases, and the count of bases not matched to a germline gene is 5. The CDR3 numbers 15 residues from cysteine through phenylalanine. Only the CDR3 DNA stays, 45 bases, in frame from base 1. Via the germline V gene, CDR1 is WSHSY and CDR2 SAAADI. With regard to this clone: Its antigen remains unidentified. Base qualities are missing; no much larger clone stands one base away.

TCRbeta CDR3 regions were amplified from genomic DNA by means of the immunoSEQ Assay, a bias-controlled multiplex PCR. For the original study's pipeline: Within the assay, amplification of reference gene primers was used to estimate how many nucleated cells each sample contained. To quantify the absolute abundance of each unique TCRbeta CDR3 rearrangement, sequence reads were collapsed and filtered. For each sample, productive Simpson clonality was calculated as the square root of Simpson's diversity index across productive rearrangements. What TCRdb holds here is the immuneACCESS table cut down to in-frame rearrangements. Part of the clones is not present; checked against another copy, under half of the missing clones reflect an unresolved V gene, and the others are unexplained. That table supplies the V and J calls and clone size; D and trimming were determined from the DNA. The sample table shows around 270,000 clones, and roughly 90% are seen once. The ten largest clones take up about 4.2% of the sample.

Specimen: peripheral blood. Here the chain combines TRBV10-2 and TRBJ1-5, and 10 bases in between align with TRBD1. This TCR was recovered from a man between 40 and 49 years old with acute or convalescent COVID-19. The nucleotides read TGCGCCAGCAGTGACCCGGGACAGGGGAGTCAGCCCCAGCATTTT. This yields the protein CASSDPGQGSQPQHF.